What follows are 31 T cell receptor beta chains derived from one specimen sequenced in a study of response to subunit inactivated influenza vaccine. TCRdb analysed the RT-PCR reads with MiXCR anew, one entry per CDR3 protein. The sample has roughly 700,000 distinct CDR3 sequences, approximately 15% seen once. This sample comprised PBMCs from blood, obtained 14 days before vaccination. The receptors come from a man aged 50 to 60 who received an inactivated influenza vaccine.

This clonotype has just a few counts. The V gene is TRBV19, the J gene TRBJ2-3; 8 nucleotides align to TRBD1. Losses at the gene ends were 9 bases for V and 2 bases for J; bases not matched to a gene: 4. CDR1 LNHDA and CDR2 SQIVND come from the germline V gene (reference sequence). This CDR3 is built from 13 residues. The CDR3 protein is CASADRVTDTQYF. The CDR3 DNA follows: TGTGCCAGCGCGGACAGGGTCACAGATACGCAGTATTTT.

This clonotype has more than one count but fewer than ten. The chain has TRBV24-1 and TRBJ2-2; 11 bases align to TRBD1. This CDR3 is 17 amino acids long. Germline V gene lookup returns CDR1 KGHDR and CDR2 SFDVKD. V shed 3 bases and J 5 bases; nucleotides not matched to a gene: 7. The DNA of the CDR3 is TGTGCCACCAGTGATCCAACCGGGACAGGGGGAACCGGGGAGCTGTTTTTT. This encodes CATSDPTGTGGTGELFF.

The sample holds a few counts of this clonotype. The chain couples TRBV7-8 to TRBJ2-5, with 8 bases lining up with TRBD1. V was clipped by 3 bases and J by 4 bases; unmatched bases: 13. From germline, CDR1 is SGHVS and CDR2 FQNEAQ. CDR3 length equals 17 residues. This CDR3 reads CASSLRNRGTGLETQYF. CDR3 DNA sequence: TGTGCCAGCAGCTTGAGAAACAGGGGGACGGGGTTAGAGACCCAGTACTTC.

The genes are TRBV5-1 and TRBJ1-1; a possible D gene is TRBD1 (5 bases). Trimming removed 5 bases at V and 0 bases at J, with 8 bases between. The germline CDR1 and CDR2 sequences are SGHRS and YFSETQ. The CDR3 runs 13 residues. CDR3 region: CASRGPMNTEAFF. The CDR3 DNA reads as TGCGCCAGCAGGGGGCCGATGAACACTGAAGCTTTCTTT.

This clonotype was seen a few times. The chain joins TRBV9 to TRBJ2-2; TRBD1 agrees at 7 bases. The CDR3 is 16 amino acids. V dropped 3 bases and J dropped 1; count of bases not matched to a gene: 6. From germline, CDR1 is SGDLS and CDR2 YYNGEE. CDR3 loop: CASSGTGALNTGELFF. The CDR3 nucleotides are TGTGCCAGCAGCGGAACAGGGGCCTTGAACACCGGGGAGCTGTTTTTT.

This clonotype was found many times. The V gene is TRBV2, the J gene TRBJ1-2; 8 nucleotides align to TRBD1. Germline V CDR1 and CDR2: SNHLY, FYNNEI. V was pared by 5 bases and J by 8 bases, with 7 bases of the junction left unmatched. The CDR3 has 13 amino acids. This CDR3 reads CASSPDRERGYTF. The CDR3 region has the DNA TGTGCCAGCAGTCCGGACAGGGAGCGGGGCTACACCTTC.

Only a few counts were recorded for this clonotype. J is TRBJ2-7 and V is TRBV11-2; D possibly corresponds to TRBD2 (7 bases). Trimming took off 1 base at V and 7 bases at J, with 14 bases between the two ends. CDR1 SGHAT and CDR2 FQNNGV come from the germline V gene. This CDR3 is 14 amino acids long. The CDR3 DNA follows: TGTGCCAGCAGCTTAGGCCGGGGGGCAGGGGAGCAGTACTTC. Amino acid sequence: CASSLGRGAGEQYF. Full variable domain (rest looked up from reference TRBV11-2 and TRBJ2-7): EAGVAQSPRYKIIEKRQSVAFWCNPISGHATLYWYQQILGQGPKLLIQFQNNGVVDDSQLPKDRFSAERLKGVDSTLKIQPAKLEDSAVYLCASSLGRGAGEQYFGPGTRLTVT.

The gene calls are TRBV5-1 and TRBJ2-5; TRBD1 agrees at 7 bases. CDR1 is SGHRS, CDR2 YFSETQ, per germline. The CDR3 runs to 16 residues. J lost 5 bases, V lost 0 bases, and 10 bases had no gene match. The CDR3 here is CASSLVGRGPRETQYF. CDR3 nucleotides: TGCGCCAGCAGCTTGGTCGGTAGGGGGCCCCGGGAGACCCAGTACTTC.

The rearrangement uses TRBV10-3 and TRBJ2-7, with 12 nucleotides matching TRBD1. CDR3 size: 14 residues. With V trimmed by 10 bases and J by 2 bases, 6 bases remained unmatched. Germline loops: CDR1 ENHRY, CDR2 SYGVKD. CDR3 amino acids: CATRGTGGPYEQYF. In nucleotides, the CDR3 is TGTGCCACCCGAGGGACAGGGGGCCCCTACGAGCAGTACTTC.

This clonotype turned up a few times. The CDR3 bases are TGTGCCAGCAGTTCAGGTCGCCCGTACCAAGAGACCCAGTACTTC. This gives the protein CASSSGRPYQETQYF. The rearrangement links TRBV12-3 or TRBV12-4 to TRBJ2-5; D gene unclear. The CDR3 sequence is 15 residues long. Deletions cut 4 bases from V and 0 bases from J, with 12 bases between.

This clonotype was recorded at least ten times. The rearrangement joins TRBV12-3 or TRBV12-4 to TRBJ2-4, with 8 positions matching TRBD1. This CDR3 has 16 amino acids. V shed 6 bases, J shed 2 bases, and the junction held 9 bases outside the gene matches. The DNA of the CDR3 is TGTGCCAGCAGCGTCCAGGGGGCCGGGTCCAAAAACATTCAGTACTTC. Protein sequence: CASSVQGAGSKNIQYF.

The V and J genes are TRBV6-2 or TRBV6-3 and TRBJ2-1; 12 bases line up with TRBD1. CDR3 length: 15 residues. The V and J ends lost 2 bases and 9 bases, in that order; junction bases with no gene match: 5. Germline CDR1 and CDR2: MNHEY and SVGEGT. The CDR3 protein is CASSYIGTGGFEQFF. The CDR3 DNA reads TGTGCCAGCAGTTACATAGGGACAGGGGGCTTTGAGCAGTTCTTC.

The V call is TRBV11-2, the J call TRBJ2-5; 7 positions match TRBD2. V was clipped by 2 bases and J by 4 bases; unmatched bases: 10. This CDR3 has 16 residues. The germline gives CDR1 SGHAT, CDR2 FQNNGV. The CDR3 DNA reads as TGTGCCAGCAGCTTAACTTCCGGGGGGAGGGGAGAGACCCAGTACTTC. It is translated as CASSLTSGGRGETQYF.

V and J are TRBV27 and TRBJ2-7; D is perhaps TRBD2 (5 bases). This CDR3 spans 15 amino acids. Trimming removed 4 bases at V and 1 base at J, with 14 bases between. Germline CDR1 and CDR2: MNHEY and SMNVEV (reference sequence). Written as DNA, the CDR3 is TGTGCCAGCAGTTCACGGGGAAGAGTTTCCTACGAGCAGTACTTC. This translates into CASSSRGRVSYEQYF.

The rearrangement joins TRBV29-1 to TRBJ2-7; a possible D gene is TRBD2 (5 bases). The germline gives CDR1 SQVTM, CDR2 ANQGSEA. The CDR3 runs to 12 residues. V was shortened by 6 bases and J by 4 bases, with 13 bases between the two germline ends. As DNA, the CDR3 is TGCAGCGTCCTAAGAGGGTATTACGAGCAGTACTTC. Protein sequence: CSVLRGYYEQYF.

Only a few counts were recorded for this clonotype. The chain carries TRBV10-3 and TRBJ2-2; no reliable D call. Germline V gene data show CDR1 as ENHRY and CDR2 as SYGVKD. This CDR3 is built from 13 residues. V gave up 2 bases and J gave up 3 bases, with 4 bases separating them. The CDR3 DNA reads TGTGCCATCAGTGAGGGGGACACCGGGGAGCTGTTTTTT. Its protein is CAISEGDTGELFF.

The J gene is TRBJ2-3, the V gene TRBV14; 7 nucleotides agree with TRBD1. Germline values: CDR1 SGHDN, CDR2 FVKESK. Trimming removed 4 bases from V and 3 bases from J; junction bases left unmatched: 16. The CDR3 extends over 18 amino acids. The CDR3 loop reads CASSRQLKQGWRTDTQYF. The CDR3 DNA reads as TGTGCCAGCAGCCGACAACTGAAACAGGGGTGGAGGACAGATACGCAGTATTTT.

The J gene is TRBJ2-5, the V gene TRBV20-1; D gene unclear. This CDR3 comprises 13 residues. Trimming shortened V by 2 bases and J by 4 bases, and 11 bases separated the two germline ends. Germline V gene data show CDR1 as DFQATT and CDR2 as SNEGSKA (reference sequence). CDR3 in DNA: TGCAGTGCTAGAATTATGGCTAGAGAGACCCAGTACTTC. Protein product: CSARIMARETQYF.

CDR3 nucleotides: TGTGCCAGCAGCCAAGATGGGCAGCTCACACCCCTCCACTTT. Translated, it gives CASSQDGQLTPLHF. This chain uses TRBV3-1 with TRBJ1-6, with D unclear. The germline V and J ends were trimmed by 0 bases and 11 bases, with 11 bases remaining between them. The germline CDR1 and CDR2 sequences are LGHDT and YNNKEL (reference sequence). CDR3 length: 14 amino acids.

A few counts support this clonotype. The rearrangement joins TRBV6-2 or TRBV6-3 to TRBJ2-5; 8 nucleotides line up with TRBD2. The V gene end was trimmed by 4 bases and the J gene end by 3 bases; junction bases not matched to a gene: 4. This CDR3 spans 14 amino acids. Germline CDR1 MNHEY, CDR2 SVGEGT. The chain's CDR3 is CASSFRAGEETQYF. The CDR3 DNA reads TGTGCCAGCAGTTTCAGAGCGGGGGAAGAGACCCAGTACTTC.

This clonotype was seen many times. The rearrangement links TRBV5-1 to TRBJ1-5, with D possibly matching TRBD1 (5 bases). Germline loops: CDR1 SGHRS, CDR2 YFSETQ. This CDR3 spans 14 amino acids. Deletions cut 4 bases from V and 1 base from J, with 9 bases between. The CDR3 region is CASSPDISNQPQHF. In DNA, the CDR3 is TGCGCCAGCAGCCCGGACATCAGCAATCAGCCCCAGCATTTT.

This clonotype showed up many times. The CDR3 coding sequence is TGCAGTGCCGCCGGGACTAGAACTCGGGAGCTGTTTTTT. Translation gives CSAAGTRTRELFF. J is TRBJ2-2 and V is TRBV20-1, with 8 bases aligning to TRBD2. Trimming at V came to 6 bases and at J to 9 bases, leaving 9 bases not matched to a gene. The germline gives CDR1 DFQATT, CDR2 SNEGSKA (reference sequence). The CDR3 is 13 amino acids.

This clonotype was recorded a few times. The chain links TRBV18 to TRBJ2-7; 12 bases agree with TRBD2. In germline, CDR1 is KGHSH, CDR2 LQKENI. Trimming removed 0 bases from V and 4 bases from J; junction bases left unmatched: 13. This CDR3 contains 19 residues. The CDR3 bases are TGTGCCAGCTCACCACCGACTAGCGGGAGACCCCTCCGGGGGTACGAGCAGTACTTC. Protein product: CASSPPTSGRPLRGYEQYF.

This clonotype was counted a few times. The chain uses TRBV11-2 and TRBJ2-2; D remains ambiguous. With 0 bases removed from V and 5 bases from J, the gap between germline ends came to 10 bases. Germline V gene data show CDR1 as SGHAT and CDR2 as FQNNGV. The CDR3 extends over 15 amino acids. This chain's CDR3 is CASSLDRALTGELFF. The CDR3 DNA follows: TGTGCCAGCAGCTTAGACCGGGCGTTGACCGGGGAGCTGTTTTTT. The whole variable domain, remainder taken from reference TRBV11-2 and TRBJ2-2, is EAGVAQSPRYKIIEKRQSVAFWCNPISGHATLYWYQQILGQGPKLLIQFQNNGVVDDSQLPKDRFSAERLKGVDSTLKIQPAKLEDSAVYLCASSLDRALTGELFFGEGSRLTVL.

This clonotype occurred a few times. In DNA form, the CDR3 reads TGTGCCACCAGCAGAGACGTGTGGGATGAGCAGTTCTTC. Its protein is CATSRDVWDEQFF. The chain joins TRBV15 to TRBJ2-1, with D uncertain. The length of the CDR3 is 13 residues. Germline CDR1 and CDR2: LNHNV and YYDKDF (reference sequence). Trimming stripped 0 bases from V and 8 bases from J, with 8 bases between.

This clonotype was seen more than once but under ten times. The chain links TRBV6-2 or TRBV6-3 to TRBJ2-1; D is undetermined. Germline-derived CDR1 and CDR2 are MNHEY and SVGEGT. V was clipped by 6 bases and J by 8 bases, with 17 bases between them. The CDR3 totals 14 residues. The CDR3, as DNA: TGTGCCAGCAGGCCAAGGACCCCCTGGGATGAGCAGTTCTTC. This codes for CASRPRTPWDEQFF.

The chain combines TRBV6-1 with TRBJ1-2; D is ambiguous. The CDR3 loop spans 13 amino acids. Per germline, CDR1 MNHNS and CDR2 SASEGT. V was shortened by 6 bases and J by 8 bases, with 16 bases between the two germline ends. The CDR3, as DNA: TGTGCCAGCAGGATAGACCTCGATGGGGGCTACACCTTC. Its translation: CASRIDLDGGYTF.

The chain joins TRBV6-2 or TRBV6-3 to TRBJ1-5; D possibly corresponds to TRBD1 (6 bases). Per the germline V gene, CDR1 is MNHEY and CDR2 is SVGEGT. V lost 5 bases and J 3 bases, leaving 11 bases between the germline ends. This CDR3 spans 14 amino acids. The CDR3 here is CASSRTEYNQPQHF. In nucleotides, the CDR3 is TGTGCCAGCAGTCGGACAGAATACAATCAGCCCCAGCATTTT.

The chain uses TRBV7-2 and TRBJ2-1; D gene unclear. The CDR3 length is 13 residues. Trimming cost V 6 bases and J 2 bases, with 8 bases left between them. In germline, CDR1 is SGHTA, CDR2 FQGNSA. Written as DNA, the CDR3 is TGTGCCAGCAGTCGGGCAGCCTACAATGAGCAGTTCTTC. Amino acid sequence: CASSRAAYNEQFF.

The table lists this clonotype with a few counts. The V and J genes are TRBV5-5 and TRBJ2-7; no reliable D call. Per the germline V gene, CDR1 is SGHKS and CDR2 is YYEKEE (reference sequence). Trimming removed 6 bases at V and 9 bases at J, with 22 bases between. The CDR3 has 14 residues. The CDR3 loop is CASNLLVGSIVQYF. Here the CDR3 DNA reads TGTGCCAGCAACCTTTTGGTGGGATCTATCGTGCAGTACTTC.

This clonotype was seen at least ten times. The V and J genes are TRBV3-1 and TRBJ1-5, with D unclear. V shed 6 bases and J shed 4 bases, with 7 bases lying between them. The V gene's germline CDR1 is LGHDT and CDR2 YNNKEL (reference sequence). The CDR3 consists of 12 residues. CDR3 loop: CASSQVNQPQHF. As DNA, the CDR3 is TGTGCCAGCAGTCAGGTTAATCAGCCCCAGCATTTT.